This entry describes one T cell receptor (beta chain). Reverse transcription of about 0.5 to 1 ug RNA used random hexamers. MiXCR was run by TCRdb on the immunoSEQ multiplex PCR reads, yielding one entry per CDR3 protein. The sample includes some 94,000 distinct CDR3 sequences, just under 95% of them seen just once. With 6 bases clipped from V and 0 bases from J, the junction kept 3 bases outside the gene matches. Germline V lookup: CDR1 SGHRS, CDR2 YFSETQ. This CDR3 is built from 13 residues. These data belong to a study of CD8 T cells in Susac syndrome. The sequenced sample was CD4+ T cells from PBMCs. This TCR came from a human donor with Susac syndrome. The chain employs TRBV5-1 and TRBJ2-7; 7 positions agree with TRBD2. The CDR3 DNA follows: TGCGCCAGCAAGGGCGGGAGCTCCTACGAGCAGTACTTC. It codes for CASKGGSSYEQYF.